The 21 T cell receptor beta chains below were found in one sample sequenced in a study of PD-1 and CTLA-4 blockade in melanoma. TCRdb's table, derived via immunoSEQ multiplex PCR, lists solely in-frame clones and lacks some. The table lists around 31,000 clones, 91% of them singletons. The starting material was CD8+ T cells from peripheral blood, obtained from a patient given anti-PD-1 treatment. These receptor sequences come from a human donor with melanoma.

The chain joins TRBV25-1 to TRBJ1-6, with D tentatively TRBD1 (5 bases). Trimming left V 2 bases short and J 6 bases short, with 17 bases between. The CDR3 has 17 residues. The V gene's germline CDR1 is MGHDK and CDR2 SYGVNS. The CDR3 spells CASSERVESGGNSPLHF. DNA for the CDR3: TGTGCCAGCAGTGAAAGGGTGGAATCCGGGGGTAATTCACCCCTCCACTTT.

The chain uses TRBV10-3 and TRBJ1-1; D not resolved. The CDR3 spans 16 residues. The germline gives CDR1 ENHRY, CDR2 SYGVKD. The V gene lost 3 bases and the J gene lost 3 bases, with 17 bases spanning the gap. The CDR3 loop reads CAISEPTSQGHTEAFF. CDR3 nucleotide sequence: TGTGCCATCAGTGAACCGACTTCGCAAGGTCACACTGAAGCTTTCTTT.

The chain carries TRBV7-9 and TRBJ1-6, with no clear D. CDR1 and CDR2 from the germline V gene are SEHNR and FQNEAQ (reference sequence). Trimming removed 7 bases at V and 4 bases at J, with 2 bases between. The CDR3 consists of 11 residues. This CDR3 is CASTYNSPLHF. In DNA form, the CDR3 reads TGTGCCAGCACGTATAATTCACCCCTCCACTTT. The whole variable domain, remainder taken from reference TRBV7-9 and TRBJ1-6, is DTGVSQNPRHKITKRGQNVTFRCDPISEHNRLYWYRQTLGQGPEFLTYFQNEAQLEKSRLLSDRFSAERPKGSFSTLEIQRTEQGDSAMYLCASTYNSPLHFGNGTRLTVT.

The CDR3 loop reads CASSVGEHYSYEQYF. CDR3 DNA: TGTGCCAGCAGCGTAGGTGAACATTACTCCTACGAGCAGTACTTC. J is TRBJ2-7 and V is TRBV9; D gene unclear. The CDR3 runs 15 residues. The V gene lost 0 bases and the J gene lost 0 bases, with 10 bases spanning the gap. Germline V gene lookup returns CDR1 SGDLS and CDR2 YYNGEE.

The chain uses TRBV6-5 and TRBJ1-1; D ambiguous. The CDR3 is made up of 11 amino acids. V lost 6 bases to trimming and J lost 10 bases, with 12 bases between them. Per germline, CDR1 MNHEY and CDR2 SVGAGI. CDR3 in amino acids: CASSQEGGAFF. The CDR3 DNA reads as TGTGCCAGCAGCCAAGAGGGAGGAGCTTTCTTT.

V gene TRBV6-5 combines with J gene TRBJ2-3, with 9 nucleotides matching TRBD1. The V segment lost 5 bases and the J segment 0 bases; nucleotides outside the gene matches: 3. This CDR3 is 15 amino acids long. Germline CDR1 reads MNHEY; CDR2 reads SVGAGI. The CDR3 nucleotides are TGTGCCAGCAGTCCGGGACAGGGCAGCACAGATACGCAGTATTTT. Translated, it gives CASSPGQGSTDTQYF.

The rearrangement uses TRBV11-2 and TRBJ2-2, with 10 bases aligning to TRBD1. The CDR3 is made up of 17 amino acids. Per the germline V gene, CDR1 is SGHAT and CDR2 is FQNNGV. The J segment lost 6 bases and the V segment lost 5 bases, leaving 12 bases of the junction unmatched. The CDR3 DNA reads TGTGCCAGCAGCCCAGACAGGGGGCGCACGAAGGCCGGGGAGCTGTTTTTT. Amino acids: CASSPDRGRTKAGELFF.

This rearrangement joins TRBV15 to TRBJ2-2; D ambiguous. Trimming cost V 1 base and J 1 base, with 4 bases left between them. From germline, CDR1 is LNHNV and CDR2 YYDKDF (reference sequence). This CDR3 has 14 amino acids. CDR3 protein: CATSRVVNTGELFF. CDR3 sequence (DNA): TGTGCCACCAGCAGAGTGGTGAACACCGGGGAGCTGTTTTTT.

The rearrangement joins TRBV11-2 to TRBJ1-1, with D possibly TRBD1 on 5 matching bases. Trimming shortened V by 7 bases and J by 0 bases, and 18 bases separated the two germline ends. The CDR3 has 16 residues. CDR1 and CDR2 from the germline V gene are SGHAT and FQNNGV. The CDR3 protein is CASTSSGQGLNTEAFF. In DNA form, the CDR3 reads TGTGCCAGCACTAGTAGCGGGCAGGGATTGAACACTGAAGCTTTCTTT.

The chain employs TRBV9 and TRBJ2-4, with no clear D. Looked up from germline, CDR1 is SGDLS and CDR2 is YYNGEE. CDR3 size: 16 residues. Trimming left V 4 bases short and J 0 bases short, with 14 bases between. The CDR3 DNA reads as TGTGCCAGCAGCCTAGATGCAGGAGCAGCCAAAAACATTCAGTACTTC. This gives the protein CASSLDAGAAKNIQYF.

The chain joins TRBV6-1 to TRBJ2-1, with D perhaps given as TRBD1 or TRBD2 (5 bases each). Germline CDR1 MNHNS, CDR2 SASEGT. The V and J ends lost 1 base and 7 bases respectively, with 11 bases between them. The CDR3 contains 14 residues. CDR3 region: CASSEEGRRNEQFF. CDR3 sequence (DNA): TGTGCCAGCAGTGAAGAGGGGAGAAGGAATGAGCAGTTCTTC.

V and J are TRBV27 and TRBJ1-1; tentative D call: TRBD1 (5 bases). Trimming cost V 3 bases and J 0 bases, with 8 bases left between them. The germline gives CDR1 MNHEY, CDR2 SMNVEV (reference sequence). CDR3 size: 14 residues. DNA of the CDR3: TGTGCCAGCAGTTTCGGGGCCATGAACACTGAAGCTTTCTTT. Translated: CASSFGAMNTEAFF.

The chain employs TRBV11-2 and TRBJ2-7; D is undetermined. Trimming left V 3 bases short and J 3 bases short, with 15 bases between. CDR1 is SGHAT, CDR2 FQNNGV, per germline. The CDR3 has 15 amino acids. This chain's CDR3 is CASSFGRNGDYEQYF. The CDR3 nucleotides read TGTGCCAGCAGCTTTGGCCGGAATGGGGACTACGAGCAGTACTTC.

This chain links TRBV6-2 or TRBV6-3 with TRBJ1-1, with 8 bases identical to TRBD1. The germline gives CDR1 MNHEY, CDR2 SVGEGT. The junction had 14 bases not matched to a gene; V was cut back by 6 bases and J by 5 bases. CDR3 length equals 16 residues. CDR3 region: CASRYDPGQVRTEAFF. The CDR3 DNA reads as TGTGCCAGCAGGTACGATCCGGGACAGGTACGGACTGAAGCTTTCTTT.

The chain uses TRBV4-1 and TRBJ2-3; 12 nucleotides agree with TRBD2. The J segment lost 4 bases and the V segment lost 5 bases, leaving 4 bases of the junction unmatched. Germline CDR1 is MGHRA and CDR2 is YSYEKL. CDR3 size: 15 residues. CDR3 DNA: TGCGCCAGCAGCTCTCTAGCGGGGGGGCCAGATACGCAGTATTTT. Translated: CASSSLAGGPDTQYF.

The CDR3 bases are TGCGCCAGCAGTGAGTCTGGCCTACAAGAGACCCAGTACTTC. The encoded protein is CASSESGLQETQYF. The J gene is TRBJ2-5, the V gene TRBV10-1; D is undetermined. The CDR3 is 14 residues long. Trimming cost V 0 bases and J 2 bases, with 7 bases left between them. Germline V gene data show CDR1 as WNHNN and CDR2 as SYGVQD (reference sequence).

The chain combines TRBV27 with TRBJ2-2; D may be TRBD1 or TRBD2 (6 bases each). The CDR3 is made up of 14 amino acids. Germline V gene sequence: CDR1 MNHEY, CDR2 SMNVEV (reference sequence). The V end was cut by 2 bases, the J end by 7 bases, with 11 bases between. This CDR3 is CASSLRGVVGELFF. The CDR3 nucleotides are TGTGCCAGCAGTTTAAGGGGGGTGGTCGGGGAGCTGTTTTTT.

In its sample, this clone was seen once. V and J are TRBV19 and TRBJ1-4; D not certain. CDR1 is LNHDA, CDR2 SQIVND, per germline (reference sequence). Trimming took off 1 base at V and 5 bases at J, with 8 bases between the two ends. This CDR3 contains 14 residues. CDR3 bases: TGTGCCAGTAGTATAGTTCAAAGCAATGAAAAACTGTTTTTT. Translating gives CASSIVQSNEKLFF. The variable domain in full, completed from reference TRBV19 and TRBJ1-4, reads DGGITQSPKYLFRKEGQNVTLSCEQNLNHDAMYWYRQDPGQGLRLIYYSQIVNDFQKGDIAEGYSVSREKKESFPLTVTSAQKNPTAFYLCASSIVQSNEKLFFGSGTQLSVL.

The CDR3 DNA sequence: TGCAGCGTTGGGGGGACGAGCACTGAAGCTTTCTTT. Protein sequence: CSVGGTSTEAFF. The chain joins TRBV29-1 to TRBJ1-1; D is perhaps TRBD1 (5 bases). V was clipped by 4 bases and J by 4 bases, with 10 bases between them. Per germline, CDR1 SQVTM and CDR2 ANQGSEA. The CDR3 runs 12 residues.

The chain carries TRBV6-5 and TRBJ1-4; D ambiguous. The CDR3 is 14 residues long. V shed 6 bases and J shed 0 bases, with 8 bases lying between them. The germline CDR1 and CDR2 sequences are MNHEY and SVGAGI. CDR3 sequence: CASSLYATNEKLFF. CDR3 sequence (DNA): TGTGCCAGCAGCCTATATGCAACTAATGAAAAACTGTTTTTT.

V and J are TRBV5-8 and TRBJ1-1; D is perhaps TRBD1 (6 bases). The CDR3 consists of 15 residues. Trimming cost V 4 bases and J 6 bases, with 19 bases left between them. Germline lookup yields CDR1 SGHTS and CDR2 YDEGEE. CDR3 residues: CASSLGGRAGAEAFF. The CDR3 DNA follows: TGTGCCAGCAGCCTGGGGGGCCGGGCGGGCGCTGAAGCTTTCTTT.